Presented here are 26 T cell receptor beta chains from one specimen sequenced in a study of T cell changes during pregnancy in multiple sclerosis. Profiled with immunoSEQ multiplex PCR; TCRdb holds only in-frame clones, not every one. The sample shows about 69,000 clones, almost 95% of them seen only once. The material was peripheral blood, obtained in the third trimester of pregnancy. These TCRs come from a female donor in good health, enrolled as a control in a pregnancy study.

The CDR3 spells CATSRGHGGPTDTQYF. In DNA form, the CDR3 reads TGTGCCACCAGCAGAGGTCATGGAGGTCCCACAGATACGCAGTATTTT. The chain combines TRBV15 with TRBJ2-3; the D gene is possibly TRBD2 (5 bases). The CDR3 spans 16 residues. V was trimmed by 1 base and J by 2 bases, leaving 13 bases between them. Germline loops: CDR1 LNHNV, CDR2 YYDKDF (reference sequence).

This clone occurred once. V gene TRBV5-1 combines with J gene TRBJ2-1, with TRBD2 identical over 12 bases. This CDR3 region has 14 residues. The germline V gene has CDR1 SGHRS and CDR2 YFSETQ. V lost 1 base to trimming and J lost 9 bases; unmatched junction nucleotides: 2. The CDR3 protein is CASSLTSGGSEQFF. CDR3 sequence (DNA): TGCGCCAGCAGCTTGACTAGCGGGGGGTCTGAGCAGTTCTTC.

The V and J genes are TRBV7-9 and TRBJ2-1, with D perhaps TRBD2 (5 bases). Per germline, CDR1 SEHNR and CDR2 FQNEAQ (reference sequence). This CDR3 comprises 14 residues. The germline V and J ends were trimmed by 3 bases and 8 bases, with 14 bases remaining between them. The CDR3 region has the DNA TGTGCCAGCAGCTTGGGAGTGCTTGGCGATGAGCAGTTCTTC. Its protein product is CASSLGVLGDEQFF.

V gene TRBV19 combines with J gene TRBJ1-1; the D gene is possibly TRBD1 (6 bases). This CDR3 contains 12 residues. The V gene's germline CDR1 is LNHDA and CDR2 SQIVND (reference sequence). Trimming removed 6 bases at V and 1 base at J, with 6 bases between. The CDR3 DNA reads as TGTGCCAGTAGGACAGGGAACACTGAAGCTTTCTTT. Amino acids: CASRTGNTEAFF.

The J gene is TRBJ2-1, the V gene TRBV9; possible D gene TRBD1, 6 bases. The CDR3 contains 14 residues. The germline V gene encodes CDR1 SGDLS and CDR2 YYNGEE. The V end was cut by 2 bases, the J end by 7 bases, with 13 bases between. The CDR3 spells CASSVLGGANEQFF. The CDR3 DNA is TGTGCCAGCAGCGTTTTAGGGGGAGCGAATGAGCAGTTCTTC.

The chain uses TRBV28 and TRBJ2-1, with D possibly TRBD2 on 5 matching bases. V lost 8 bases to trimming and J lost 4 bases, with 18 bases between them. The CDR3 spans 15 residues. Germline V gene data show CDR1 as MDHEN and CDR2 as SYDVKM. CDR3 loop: CASGDVGVGYNEQFF. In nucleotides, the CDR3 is TGTGCCAGCGGGGATGTGGGAGTGGGGTACAATGAGCAGTTCTTC.

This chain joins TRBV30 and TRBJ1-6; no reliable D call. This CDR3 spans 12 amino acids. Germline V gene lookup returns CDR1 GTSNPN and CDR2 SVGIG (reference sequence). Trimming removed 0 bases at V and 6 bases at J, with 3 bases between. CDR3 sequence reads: CAWSVSNSPLHF. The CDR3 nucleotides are TGTGCCTGGAGTGTGAGTAATTCACCCCTCCACTTT.

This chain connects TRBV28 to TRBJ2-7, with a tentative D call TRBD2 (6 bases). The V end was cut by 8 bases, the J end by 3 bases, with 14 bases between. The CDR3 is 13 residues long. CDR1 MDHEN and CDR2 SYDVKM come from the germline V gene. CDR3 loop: CASRRGGGYEQYF. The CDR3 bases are TGTGCCAGCCGCCGGGGAGGAGGCTACGAGCAGTACTTC.

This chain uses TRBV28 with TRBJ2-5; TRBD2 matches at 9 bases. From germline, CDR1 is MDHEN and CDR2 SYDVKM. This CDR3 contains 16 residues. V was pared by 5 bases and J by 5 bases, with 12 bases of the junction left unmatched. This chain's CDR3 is CASSAPFAGGVETQYF. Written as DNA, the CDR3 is TGTGCCAGCAGTGCCCCTTTTGCGGGAGGGGTGGAGACCCAGTACTTC.

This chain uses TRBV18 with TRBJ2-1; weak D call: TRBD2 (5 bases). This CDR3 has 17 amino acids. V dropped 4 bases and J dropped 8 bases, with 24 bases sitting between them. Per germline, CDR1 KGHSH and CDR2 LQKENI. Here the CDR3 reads CASSRVGVEEPRDEQFF. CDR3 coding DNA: TGTGCCAGCTCACGGGTCGGGGTTGAGGAGCCGCGGGATGAGCAGTTCTTC.

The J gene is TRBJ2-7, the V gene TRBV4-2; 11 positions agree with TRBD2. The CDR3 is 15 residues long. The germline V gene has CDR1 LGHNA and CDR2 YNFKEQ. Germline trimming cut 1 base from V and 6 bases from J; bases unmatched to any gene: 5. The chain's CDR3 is CASSQVASGRIEQYF. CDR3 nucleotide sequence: TGTGCCAGCAGCCAAGTCGCTAGCGGGAGGATCGAGCAGTACTTC.

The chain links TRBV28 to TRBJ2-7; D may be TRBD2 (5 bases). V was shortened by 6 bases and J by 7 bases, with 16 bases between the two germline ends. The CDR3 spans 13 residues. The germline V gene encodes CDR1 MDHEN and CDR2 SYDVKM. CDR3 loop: CASSPTVPGEQYF. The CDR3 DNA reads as TGTGCCAGCAGCCCAACGGTGCCGGGGGAGCAGTACTTC.

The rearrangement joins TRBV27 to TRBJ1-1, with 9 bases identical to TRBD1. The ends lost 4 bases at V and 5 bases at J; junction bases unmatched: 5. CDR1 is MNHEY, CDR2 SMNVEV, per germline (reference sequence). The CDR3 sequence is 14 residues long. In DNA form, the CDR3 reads TGTGCCAGCAGTTCCCTACAGGGGGCGACTGAAGCTTTCTTT. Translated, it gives CASSSLQGATEAFF.

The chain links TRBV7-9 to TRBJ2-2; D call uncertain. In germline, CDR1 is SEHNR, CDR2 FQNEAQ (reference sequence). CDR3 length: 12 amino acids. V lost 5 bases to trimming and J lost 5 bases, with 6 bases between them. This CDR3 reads CASSPYTGELFF. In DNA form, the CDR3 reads TGTGCCAGCAGCCCCTATACCGGGGAGCTGTTTTTT.

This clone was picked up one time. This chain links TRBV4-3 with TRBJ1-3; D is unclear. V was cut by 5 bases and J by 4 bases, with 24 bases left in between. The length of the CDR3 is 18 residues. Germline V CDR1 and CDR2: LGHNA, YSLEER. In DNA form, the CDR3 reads TGCGCCAGCAGCTACGGGGTGGGTCCCGACCGGGCGGGAAACACCATATATTTT. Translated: CASSYGVGPDRAGNTIYF.

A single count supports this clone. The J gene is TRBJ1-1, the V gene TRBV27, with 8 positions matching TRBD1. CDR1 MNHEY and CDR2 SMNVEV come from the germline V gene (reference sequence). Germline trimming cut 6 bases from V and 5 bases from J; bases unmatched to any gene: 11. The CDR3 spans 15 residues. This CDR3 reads CASSVKQGVGTEAFF. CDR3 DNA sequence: TGTGCCAGCAGCGTAAAACAGGGGGTAGGAACTGAAGCTTTCTTT.

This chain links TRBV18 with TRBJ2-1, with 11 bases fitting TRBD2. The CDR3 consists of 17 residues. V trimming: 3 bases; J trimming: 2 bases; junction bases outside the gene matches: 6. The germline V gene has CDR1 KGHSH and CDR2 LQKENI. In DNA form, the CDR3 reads TGTGCCAGCTCACCCTCTCTAGCGGGGGGACCCTACAATGAGCAGTTCTTC. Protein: CASSPSLAGGPYNEQFF.

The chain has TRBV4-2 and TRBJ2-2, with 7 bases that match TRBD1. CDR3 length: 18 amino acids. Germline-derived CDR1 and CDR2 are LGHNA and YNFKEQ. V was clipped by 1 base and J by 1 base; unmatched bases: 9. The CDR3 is CASSQGETGRLNTGELFF. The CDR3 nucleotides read TGTGCCAGCAGCCAAGGAGAGACAGGGCGGCTGAACACCGGGGAGCTGTTTTTT.

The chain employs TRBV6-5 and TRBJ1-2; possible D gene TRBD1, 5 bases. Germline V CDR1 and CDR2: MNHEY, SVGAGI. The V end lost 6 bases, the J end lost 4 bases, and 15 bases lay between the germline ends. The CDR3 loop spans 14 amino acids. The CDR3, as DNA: TGTGCCAGCAGCCCGGGACGGGGGAGCTATGGCTACACCTTC. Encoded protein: CASSPGRGSYGYTF.

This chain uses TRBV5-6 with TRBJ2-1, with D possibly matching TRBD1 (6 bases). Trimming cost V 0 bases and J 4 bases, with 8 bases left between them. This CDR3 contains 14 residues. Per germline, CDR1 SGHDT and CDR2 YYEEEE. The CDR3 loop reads CASSLDDRYNEQFF. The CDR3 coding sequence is TGTGCCAGCAGCTTGGACGACAGGTACAATGAGCAGTTCTTC.

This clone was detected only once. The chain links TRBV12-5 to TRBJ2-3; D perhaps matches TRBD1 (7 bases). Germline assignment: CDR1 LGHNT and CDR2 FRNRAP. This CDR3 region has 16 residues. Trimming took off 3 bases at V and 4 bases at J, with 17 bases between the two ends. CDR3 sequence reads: CASGLGGGTVADTQYF. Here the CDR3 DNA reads TGTGCTAGTGGTTTAGGAGGGGGGACAGTAGCAGATACGCAGTATTTT.

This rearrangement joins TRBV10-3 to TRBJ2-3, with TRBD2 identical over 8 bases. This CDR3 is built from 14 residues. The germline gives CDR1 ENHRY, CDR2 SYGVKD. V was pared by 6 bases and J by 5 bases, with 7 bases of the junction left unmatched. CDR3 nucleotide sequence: TGTGCCATCAGGTCAACGGGGGGGGTAGATACGCAGTATTTT. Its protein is CAIRSTGGVDTQYF.

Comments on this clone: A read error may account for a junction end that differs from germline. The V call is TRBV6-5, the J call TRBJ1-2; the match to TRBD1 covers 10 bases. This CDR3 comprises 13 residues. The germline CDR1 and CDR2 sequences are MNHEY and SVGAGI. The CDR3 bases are TGTGCCAGCGCCGATACGGGACAGGGGCTCCCCCACTTC. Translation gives CASADTGQGLPHF.

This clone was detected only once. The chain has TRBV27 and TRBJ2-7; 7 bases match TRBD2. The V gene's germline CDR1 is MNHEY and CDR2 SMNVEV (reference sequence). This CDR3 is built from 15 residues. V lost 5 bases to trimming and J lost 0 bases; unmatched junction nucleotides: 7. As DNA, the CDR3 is TGTGCCAGCAGTGCCCGGACTAGTAACTCCTACGAGCAGTACTTC. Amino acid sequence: CASSARTSNSYEQYF.

The CDR3 DNA is TGTGCCACCAGCCGTGAGGGAGGGTGGGAGACCCAGTACTTC. Translation gives CATSREGGWETQYF. This sequence joins TRBV15 and TRBJ2-5, with 7 bases matching TRBD2. With V trimmed by 5 bases and J by 5 bases, 8 bases remained unmatched. CDR3 length equals 14 residues. CDR1 LNHNV and CDR2 YYDKDF come from the germline V gene (reference sequence).

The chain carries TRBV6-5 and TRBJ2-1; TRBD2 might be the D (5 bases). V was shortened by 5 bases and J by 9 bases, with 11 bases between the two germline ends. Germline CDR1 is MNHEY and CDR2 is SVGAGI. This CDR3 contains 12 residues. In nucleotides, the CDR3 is TGTGCCAGCAGTCCAACCGCGGGTGAGCAGTTCTTC. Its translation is CASSPTAGEQFF.